This T cell receptor (beta chain) was sequenced during a study of shared clonotypes between healthy human individuals. Study as a whole: The plates for each donor numbered three CD4 naive, three CD4 memory, two CD8 naive and one CD8 memory.

Clones were sequenced by immunoSEQ multiplex PCR, and TCRdb holds only the in-frame ones, with some missing. The repertoire holds 190,000 or so clones, with approximately 92% as singletons. The CDR3 consists of 12 residues. V lost 6 bases, J lost 2 bases, and 8 bases lay in between. Per germline, CDR1 MNHEY and CDR2 SMNVEV (reference sequence). Remarks on this clone: The antigen is undetermined.

Overall study findings and caveats: Across a handful of donors, naive CD4 shared 5% to 5.5%, naive CD8 more than 3%, memory CD4 roughly 2.4%, memory CD8 0.35% to 0.5%.

Sequences were obtained from naive CD4+ T cells sorted from blood. Subset specified: CD45RA+ positively selected. This TCR derives from a woman aged 25 to 39 in good health. The rearrangement links TRBV27 to TRBJ2-7, with a possible D match to TRBD1 (5 bases). The CDR3: CASRQGAYEQYF. The CDR3 nucleotides are TGTGCCAGCAGGCAGGGCGCCTACGAGCAGTACTTC.